The T cell receptor (beta chain) described here comes from a study of blood T cell repertoires in COVID-19. Study in general: COVID-19 samples from acute and convalescent phases originated in the United States, Italy and Spain.

In the original analysis: Quantification of nucleated cells was approximated via reference gene primer amplification. Sequencing used immunoSEQ multiplex PCR; TCRdb keeps in-frame clones, though not all of them. V and J calls and clone size are those listed in that table; D and trimming were worked out from the DNA. Of roughly 65,000 clones in the sample, 80% to 90% were seen once. Trimming removed 5 bases at V and 4 bases at J, with 15 bases between. This CDR3 has 14 residues. The germline CDR1 and CDR2 sequences are MNHEY and SVGEGT. The gene calls are TRBV6-2 or TRBV6-3 and TRBJ2-7; D may be TRBD2 (6 bases). Sequencing was done on a sample of peripheral blood. This receptor was identified in an elderly man with acute or convalescent COVID-19. This chain's CDR3 is CASSTGLFIYEQYF. CDR3 DNA: TGTGCCAGCAGTACCGGACTATTTATATACGAGCAGTACTTC.